The 9 T cell receptor beta chains given below trace back to one sample, sequenced in a study of beta chain features in type 1 diabetes. General study results and limits: In all four CD4+ subsets, TCRB CDR3 length was significantly, moderately reduced in type 1 diabetes.

TCRB transcripts that were expressed got sequenced, as all of the isolated RNA had been reverse transcribed. Only in-frame clones appear in the TCRdb table, and some are missing; sequencing was by immunoSEQ multiplex PCR. The sample gives 250,000 to 300,000 clones, roughly 25% of which show up once; roughly 0.011% is in the top ten. These receptors lack a known antigen. Sequenced sample: naive CD4+ T cells from blood. All receptors derive from a woman aged 30 to 39 with type 1 diabetes.

This clone has more than one count but fewer than ten. V and J are TRBV9 and TRBJ2-2; D gene uncertain. Trimming shortened V by 0 bases and J by 1 base, and 7 bases separated the two germline ends. In germline, CDR1 is SGDLS, CDR2 YYNGEE. CDR3 length equals 15 residues. CDR3 nucleotides: TGTGCCAGCAGCGTAGGGAGCCGGAACACCGGGGAGCTGTTTTTT. The encoded protein is CASSVGSRNTGELFF. The full variable domain, completed using reference TRBV9 and TRBJ2-2, is DSGVTQTPKHLITATGQRVTLRCSPRSGDLSVYWYQQSLDQGLQFLIQYYNGEERAKGNILERFSAQQFPDLHSELNLSSLELGDSALYFCASSVGSRNTGELFFGEGSRLTVL.

This chain joins TRBV6-6 and TRBJ2-2; 9 bases fit TRBD2. Trimming at V came to 0 bases and at J to 6 bases, leaving 5 bases not matched to a gene. Germline V gives CDR1 MNHNY, CDR2 SVGAGI (reference sequence). The CDR3 spans 16 residues. The CDR3 nucleotides are TGTGCCAGCAGTTACTCCCGGACTAGCGTACCCGGGGAGCTGTTTTTT. Translated, it gives CASSYSRTSVPGELFF.

This clone was seen only a few times. V gene TRBV7-9 combines with J gene TRBJ1-5; no reliable D call. Between the trimmed V and J ends, which lost 4 bases and 7 bases, there was a span of 11 bases. This CDR3 region has 13 residues. From germline, CDR1 is SEHNR and CDR2 FQNEAQ (reference sequence). This chain's CDR3 is CASSSPSGQPQHF. The CDR3 DNA reads TGTGCCAGCAGCTCCCCCAGCGGACAGCCCCAGCATTTT.

This sequence joins TRBV21-1 and TRBJ2-1; TRBD2, the table's D call, was not compared with the DNA. TRBV21-1 represents a pseudogene. There are 16 residues in the CDR3. The CDR3 nucleotides are TGTGCCAGCAGCGGGCCACTAGCGGGCTCACCCGATGAGCAGTTCTTC. Its translation is CASSGPLAGSPDEQFF.

This clone was counted only a few times. The chain recombines TRBV25-1 with TRBJ1-3; D ambiguous. V was pared by 6 bases and J by 4 bases, with 10 bases between. The CDR3 contains 13 residues. Germline CDR1 and CDR2: MGHDK and SYGVNS. Here the CDR3 reads CASSLAGGNTIYF. CDR3 nucleotides: TGTGCCAGCAGCCTCGCGGGGGGAAACACCATATATTTT.

The J gene is TRBJ2-3, the V gene TRBV5-1, with 11 bases identical to TRBD2. J gave up 2 bases and V 3 bases, and 5 bases lay outside the gene matches. CDR3 length: 16 amino acids. Germline V lookup: CDR1 SGHRS, CDR2 YFSETQ. CDR3 in DNA: TGCGCCAGCAGCTCGGGACTAGCGGACCCCACAGATACGCAGTATTTT. Protein: CASSSGLADPTDTQYF.

The rearrangement joins TRBV5-1 to TRBJ2-3; 9 nucleotides align to TRBD1. J gave up 2 bases and V 4 bases, and 5 bases lay outside the gene matches. This CDR3 contains 15 residues. The V gene's germline CDR1 is SGHRS and CDR2 YFSETQ. The CDR3 loop reads CASSPRTGATDTQYF. In nucleotides, the CDR3 is TGCGCCAGCAGCCCGCGGACAGGGGCCACAGATACGCAGTATTTT.

This chain connects TRBV29-1 to TRBJ2-5; D ambiguous. The J call is in doubt because the DNA end fits TRBJ2-7 better. CDR1 and CDR2 from the germline V gene are SQVTM and ANQGSEA. The CDR3 consists of 13 residues. The CDR3 loop reads CSFGLGRGYEQYF. CDR3 DNA sequence: TGCAGCTTTGGCCTCGGTCGAGGTTACGAGCAGTACTTC.

This clone has only a few counts. The chain is built from TRBV15 and TRBJ1-2; a weak D match, TRBD1 (6 bases). The CDR3 loop spans 15 amino acids. Trimming removed 0 bases at V and 2 bases at J, with 10 bases between. Germline V gene lookup returns CDR1 LNHNV and CDR2 YYDKDF (reference sequence). CDR3 coding DNA: TGTGCCACCAGCAGAGATTACAGGGAGAACTATGGCTACACCTTC. This sequence encodes CATSRDYRENYGYTF.